A selection of T cell receptor beta chains follows, all from one sample in a study of T cells in Graves' hyperthyroidism and ophthalmopathy. One entry per CDR3 protein, called by TCRdb with MiXCR from the multiplex PCR reads. The sample has some 250,000 distinct CDR3 sequences, about 15% seen once. The sequencing sample was made of blood. The receptors stem from a woman aged 40-49 years with Graves' hyperthyroidism that later progressed to Graves' ophthalmopathy. Both conserved end residues are part of each CDR3. D genes are given only for firm matches. Where a row states a size, it is once, few, many or the class of an expanded clone; other rows omit it.

d_gene	v_gene	abundance	j_gene	CDR3aa	CDR3nt
-	TRBV6-2/TRBV6-3	-	TRBJ1-2	CATQGVSYGYTF	TGTGCCACCCAAGGGGTATCCTATGGCTACACCTTC
-	TRBV4-1	many	TRBJ2-3	CASSQRLPRGTDTQYF	TGCGCCAGCAGCCAGAGACTCCCTCGGGGCACAGATACGCAGTATTTT
TRBD1	TRBV27	few	TRBJ2-1	CASSPGTGILEQFF	TGTGCCAGCAGTCCCGGGACAGGCATCCTTGAGCAGTTCTTC
TRBD2	TRBV10-1	few	TRBJ2-1	CASSATVAGVVFGEQFF	TGCGCCAGCAGTGCGACCGTAGCGGGAGTAGTTTTCGGTGAGCAGTTCTTC
TRBD2	TRBV2	many	TRBJ2-7	CASSEVGRLTKEQYF	TGTGCCAGCAGTGAAGTCGGGAGGCTTACGAAAGAGCAGTACTTC
-	TRBV4-1	-	TRBJ1-3	CASSRTLIGNRLASGNTIYF	TGCGCCAGCAGCCGCACTCTTATAGGTAACAGACTTGCCTCTGGAAACACCATATATTTT
-	TRBV19	many	TRBJ1-4	CASSSPGDNEKLFF	TGTGCCAGTAGTTCCCCCGGAGATAATGAAAAACTGTTTTTT
-	TRBV6-1	many	TRBJ2-3	CASSPDGTDTQYF	TGTGCCAGCAGCCCCGACGGCACAGATACGCAGTATTTT
-	TRBV19	-	TRBJ2-2	CASSTRTLYTGELFF	TGTGCCAGTAGTACCAGAACACTATACACCGGGGAGCTGTTTTTT
-	TRBV11-1	many	TRBJ2-7	CASSLTHLGEQYF	TGTGCCAGCAGCTTGACCCATCTGGGCGAGCAGTACTTC
-	TRBV29-1	many	TRBJ2-2	CSVGATRNTGELFF	TGCAGCGTTGGCGCGACACGGAACACCGGGGAGCTGTTTTTT
-	TRBV7-9	many	TRBJ1-5	CASSPLEAGNQPQHF	TGTGCCAGCAGCCCTTTGGAGGCGGGCAATCAGCCCCAGCATTTT
-	TRBV19	few	TRBJ2-6	CASSLLASDVLTF	TGTGCCAGTAGTTTATTGGCATCCGATGTCCTGACTTTC
-	TRBV18	few	TRBJ1-6	CASSPDGNNSPLHF	TGTGCCAGCTCCCCCGACGGAAATAATTCACCCCTCCACTTT
-	TRBV10-3	many	TRBJ1-1	CAISEFVGAEAFF	TGTGCCATCAGTGAGTTTGTGGGGGCTGAAGCTTTCTTT
TRBD2	TRBV19	many	TRBJ2-1	CASSIGSGRTNRLLFDEQFF	TGTGCCAGTAGTATAGGAAGCGGGAGGACCAACCGCCTCCTTTTCGATGAGCAGTTCTTC
-	TRBV12-3/TRBV12-4	many	TRBJ2-1	CASSQDDYYNEQFF	TGTGCCAGCAGTCAGGACGACTACTACAATGAGCAGTTCTTC
TRBD1	TRBV3-1	many	TRBJ1-2	CASSLPGTGLGYTF	TGTGCCAGCAGCCTACCCGGGACAGGGCTCGGCTACACCTTC
-	TRBV5-1	-	TRBJ2-2	CASSLVVYTGELFF	TGCGCCAGCAGCTTGGTGGTATACACCGGGGAGCTGTTTTTT
TRBD1	TRBV27	many	TRBJ1-5	CASTGTGFGNQPQHF	TGTGCCAGCACGGGGACAGGGTTTGGCAATCAGCCCCAGCATTTT
TRBD2	TRBV13	medium-sized	TRBJ2-7	CASSTRTSGSHEQYF	TGTGCCAGCAGCACCCGGACTAGCGGGAGCCACGAGCAGTACTTC
TRBD1	TRBV7-9	-	TRBJ1-3	CASSSPPGQGTGNTIYF	TGTGCCAGCAGCTCACCACCGGGACAGGGGACTGGAAACACCATATATTTT
TRBD1	TRBV30	many	TRBJ2-7	CAWSVATGDYEQYF	TGTGCCTGGAGTGTGGCGACAGGGGATTACGAGCAGTACTTC
TRBD2	TRBV5-1	many	TRBJ2-2	CASSWTSGSPNTGELFF	TGCGCCAGCAGCTGGACTAGCGGGAGTCCGAACACCGGGGAGCTGTTTTTT